This T cell receptor beta chain is drawn from a study of blood T cells in healthy people across ages. Study observations and caveats: Among long-lived donors, naive CD4+ cells were more numerous and diversity higher than in aged donors. Older individuals had lower TCR beta diversity per million T cells (the decline was roughly linear).

Through a sample-barcoded 5' primer and a J-beta primer mix, a second PCR was run for roughly 7 to 11 cycles. TCRdb re-called the 5' RACE reads with MiXCR, one entry per CDR3 protein. The data contain fewer than 2,000,000 distinct CDR3 sequences, about 39% of them singletons. CDR3 length equals 11 residues. CDR1 and CDR2 from the germline V gene are SGHDN and FVKESK. The V end lost 3 bases, the J end lost 4 bases, and 4 bases lay between the germline ends. This clonotype was detected many times. Its antigen is undetermined. This sequence joins TRBV14 and TRBJ2-7; D remains ambiguous. Source material: blood. This receptor was taken from a human donor in good health. CDR3: CASSHAYEQYF. As DNA, the CDR3 is TGTGCCAGCAGCCATGCTTACGAGCAGTACTTC.